The present TCR beta chain was sequenced within a study of T-cell reconstitution after alpha-beta-depleted transplantation in children. The germline V and J ends were trimmed by 5 bases and 5 bases, with 19 bases remaining between them. Germline V gives CDR1 MDHEN, CDR2 SYDVKM. This CDR3 contains 16 residues. Library preparation (for TCRbeta) was performed with unique molecular identifiers. TCRdb passed the PCR reads through MiXCR, listing each CDR3 protein once. This table holds approximately 590,000 distinct CDR3 sequences, 8% to 11% found once. There are a few counts of this clonotype. The input for sequencing was PBMCs from the stem cell graft donor, taken from the stem cell graft. This clonotype was obtained from a human donor who donated a stem cell graft to a child with acute myeloid leukemia. The rearrangement links TRBV28 to TRBJ1-5, with unresolved D. This chain's CDR3 is CASSPAGSRGDQPQHF. The CDR3 nucleotides are TGTGCCAGCAGTCCGGCCGGCTCCCGGGGAGATCAGCCCCAGCATTTT.